This is a list of T cell receptor beta chains from one sample in a study of T cell repertoires in cytomegalovirus infection. MiXCR, run by TCRdb on the reads, gives a single entry per CDR3 protein. The profile shows around 450,000 distinct CDR3 sequences, approximately 10% of them singletons. Material for sequencing was PBMCs. These receptors came from a human donor in good health (CMV status not recorded). Some clones in this sample may be carry-over from other donors' samples. CDR3s include the opening cysteine and the closing phenylalanine or tryptophan. The D gene is left open where the match is weak. Some rows mark clone size as missing; the rest say once, few, many or name a class of expanded clone.

>TRBV19|TRBD2|many|TRBJ2-1
CASSMGRGRVGTSPYNEQFF
TGTGCCAGTAGTATGGGTCGGGGGAGGGTAGGGACTAGCCCCTACAATGAGCAGTTCTTC
>TRBV6-2/TRBV6-3|TRBD2|many|TRBJ2-4
CASSFRLAGDRQYF
TGTGCCAGCAGTTTCCGACTAGCGGGGGATCGGCAGTACTTC
>TRBV6-2/TRBV6-3|TRBD2|few|TRBJ2-1
CASRLAGGGEQFF
TGTGCCAGCAGGCTAGCGGGAGGGGGGGAGCAGTTCTTC
>TRBV7-8|.|many|TRBJ2-1
CASIPRRGPDYNEQFF
TGTGCCAGCATCCCTAGGAGGGGGCCAGACTACAATGAGCAGTTCTTC
>TRBV20-1|.|.|TRBJ2-1
CSANDRGVPYNEQFF
TGCAGTGCAAACGATCGCGGGGTGCCCTACAATGAGCAGTTCTTC
>TRBV5-6|.|few|TRBJ1-2
CASSVGTPFSFTF
TGTGCCAGCAGCGTCGGGACCCCTTTTAGCTTCACCTTC
>TRBV9|.|few|TRBJ2-2
CASSVGQPNTGELFF
TGTGCCAGCAGCGTAGGGCAGCCGAACACCGGGGAGCTGTTTTTT
>TRBV20-1|.|many|TRBJ1-3
CSARDPQGAGNTIYF
TGCAGTGCTAGAGACCCACAGGGAGCTGGAAACACCATATATTTT
>TRBV4-1|TRBD2|.|TRBJ2-2
CASSLNPSGRATGELFF
TGCGCCAGCAGCCTTAACCCCAGCGGGAGGGCTACCGGGGAGCTGTTTTTT
>TRBV5-4|TRBD2|.|TRBJ2-3
CASSSGGPSTDTQYF
TGTGCCAGCAGTTCGGGGGGACCCTCCACAGATACGCAGTATTTT
>TRBV5-4|TRBD2|many|TRBJ2-6
CASSVGAGGSGANVLTF
TGTGCCAGCAGCGTGGGAGCGGGGGGCTCTGGGGCCAACGTCCTGACTTTC
>TRBV4-2|TRBD2|.|TRBJ2-7
CASSLRRGAHEQYF
TGTGCCAGCAGCCTCAGGCGGGGGGCCCACGAGCAGTACTTC
>TRBV3-1|TRBD2|few|TRBJ2-3
CASSLDPLGLAGGTDTQYF
TGTGCCAGCAGCCTCGACCCTTTGGGACTAGCGGGGGGGACAGATACGCAGTATTTT
>TRBV12-3/TRBV12-4|TRBD2|many|TRBJ2-1
CASSFRASGGINEQFF
TGTGCCAGCAGTTTTCGGGCTAGCGGGGGGATCAATGAGCAGTTCTTC
>TRBV2|.|.|TRBJ1-5
CASSLRTDNQPQHF
TGTGCCAGCAGTCTGCGGACAGACAATCAGCCCCAGCATTTT
>TRBV3-1|.|few|TRBJ2-2
CASSQDVGGNTGELFF
TGTGCCAGCAGCCAAGATGTAGGGGGGAACACCGGGGAGCTGTTTTTT
>TRBV7-8|.|many|TRBJ2-1
CASSLGTASNEQFF
TGTGCCAGCAGCTTAGGGACGGCATCCAATGAGCAGTTCTTC
>TRBV11-3|.|many|TRBJ2-1
CASSLGWSSYNEQFF
TGTGCCAGCAGCTTAGGGTGGTCCTCCTACAATGAGCAGTTCTTC
>TRBV20-1|.|few|TRBJ1-2
CSARDRVSKGSGYTF
TGCAGTGCTAGAGACAGAGTCTCGAAGGGTTCTGGCTACACCTTC
>TRBV11-2|TRBD2|few|TRBJ2-3
CASSLGGREGDTQYF
TGTGCCAGCAGCTTAGGCGGACGGGAGGGAGATACGCAGTATTTT
>TRBV4-1|.|many|TRBJ2-1
CASSQAMGLSRQFF
TGCGCCAGCAGCCAAGCAATGGGACTTTCTCGACAGTTCTTC